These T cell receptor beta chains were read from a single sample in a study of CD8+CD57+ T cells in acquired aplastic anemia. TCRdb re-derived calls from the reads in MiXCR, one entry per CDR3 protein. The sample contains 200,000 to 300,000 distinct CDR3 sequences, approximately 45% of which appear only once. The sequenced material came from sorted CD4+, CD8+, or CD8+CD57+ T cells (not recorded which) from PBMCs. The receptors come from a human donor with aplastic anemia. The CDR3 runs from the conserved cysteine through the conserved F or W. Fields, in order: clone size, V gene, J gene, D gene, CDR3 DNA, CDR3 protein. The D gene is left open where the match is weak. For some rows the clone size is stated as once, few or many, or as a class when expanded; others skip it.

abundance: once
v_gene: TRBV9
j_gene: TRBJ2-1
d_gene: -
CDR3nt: TGTGCCAGCAGCGTAGGAGGACACGGAGGGCTCGAGCAGTTCTTC
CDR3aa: CASSVGGHGGLEQFF

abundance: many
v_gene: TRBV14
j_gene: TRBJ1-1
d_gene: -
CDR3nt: TGTGCCAGCAGCCGGGGACGCGCCACCTGGGACACTGAAGCTTTCTTT
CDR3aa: CASSRGRATWDTEAFF

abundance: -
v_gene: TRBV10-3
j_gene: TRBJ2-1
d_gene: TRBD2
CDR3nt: TGTGCCATCAGTGGAACTAGCGGACTTACCAATGAGCAGTTCTTC
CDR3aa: CAISGTSGLTNEQFF

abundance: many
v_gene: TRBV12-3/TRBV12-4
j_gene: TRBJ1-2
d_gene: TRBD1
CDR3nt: TGTGCCAGCAGTTCATACGAAAAACAGGGGTATGGCTACACCTTC
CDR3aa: CASSSYEKQGYGYTF

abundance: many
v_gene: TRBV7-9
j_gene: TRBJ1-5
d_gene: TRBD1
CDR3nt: TGTGCCAGCAGCTTCGCCGGGACAGGGAGTCAGCCCCAGCATTTT
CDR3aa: CASSFAGTGSQPQHF

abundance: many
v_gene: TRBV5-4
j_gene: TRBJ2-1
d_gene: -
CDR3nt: TGTGCCAGCATCAGATCGGGTGAGCAGTTCTTC
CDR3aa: CASIRSGEQFF

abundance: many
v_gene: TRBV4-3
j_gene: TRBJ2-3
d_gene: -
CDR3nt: TGCGCCAGCAGCCAAGATTGGTCGGGAAGCACAGATACGCAGTATTTT
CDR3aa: CASSQDWSGSTDTQYF

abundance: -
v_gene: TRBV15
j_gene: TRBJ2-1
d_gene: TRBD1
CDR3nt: TGTGCCACCAGCATAGGGACAGGGTTCTACAATGAGCAGTTCTTC
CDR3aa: CATSIGTGFYNEQFF

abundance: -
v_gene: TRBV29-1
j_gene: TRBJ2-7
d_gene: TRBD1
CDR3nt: TGCAGCGTTGAATTAGTACAGGGGGTCGACGAGCAGTACTTC
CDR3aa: CSVELVQGVDEQYF

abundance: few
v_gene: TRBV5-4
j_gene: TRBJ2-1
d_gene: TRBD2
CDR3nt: TGTGCCAGCAGCTTAGGGTCTAGCGGGGGGCCTTACAATGAGCAGTTCTTC
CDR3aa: CASSLGSSGGPYNEQFF

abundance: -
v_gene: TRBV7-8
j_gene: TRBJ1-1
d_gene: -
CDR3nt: TGTGCCAGCAGAAAGGACTGGAACACTGAAGCTTTCTTT
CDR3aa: CASRKDWNTEAFF

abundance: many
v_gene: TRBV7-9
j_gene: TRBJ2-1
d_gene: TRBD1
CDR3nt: TGTGCCAGCAGCCCGAGGACAGGAGACTACAATGAGCAGTTCTTC
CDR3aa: CASSPRTGDYNEQFF

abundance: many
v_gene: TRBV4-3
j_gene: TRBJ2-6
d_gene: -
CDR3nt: TGCGCCAGCAGCCATCATGGGGCCAACGTCCTGACTTTC
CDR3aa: CASSHHGANVLTF

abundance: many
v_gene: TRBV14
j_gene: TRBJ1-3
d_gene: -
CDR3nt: TGTGCCAGCAGCCAAGGTCCGGGGAGTGGAAACACCATATATTTT
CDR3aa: CASSQGPGSGNTIYF

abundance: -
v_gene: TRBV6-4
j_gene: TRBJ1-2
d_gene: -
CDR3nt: TGTGCCAGAGGACGTGGGGGGCTCGCTGGCTACACCTTC
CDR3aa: CARGRGGLAGYTF

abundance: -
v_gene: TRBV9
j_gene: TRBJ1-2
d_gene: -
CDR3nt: TGTGCCAGCGTACAAGGGACCTATGGCTACACCTTC
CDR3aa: CASVQGTYGYTF

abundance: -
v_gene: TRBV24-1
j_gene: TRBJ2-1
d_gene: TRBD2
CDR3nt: TGTGCTACCACCGGGGCTAGCGGGAAACATGAGCAGTTCTTC
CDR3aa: CATTGASGKHEQFF

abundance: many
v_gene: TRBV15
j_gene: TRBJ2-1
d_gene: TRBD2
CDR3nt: TGTGCCACCAGGAATAGGCTAGCGGGGGGTAATGAGCAGTTCTTC
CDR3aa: CATRNRLAGGNEQFF

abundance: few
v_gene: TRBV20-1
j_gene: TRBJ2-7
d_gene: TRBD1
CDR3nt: TGCAGTGCATCCTCTATGGACAGGGCGGACGAGCAGTACTTC
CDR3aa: CSASSMDRADEQYF

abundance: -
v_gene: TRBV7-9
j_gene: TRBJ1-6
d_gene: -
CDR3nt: TGTGCCAGCAACCTGGCGGCTAGCGGGGTAGGTGAACCCCTCCACTTT
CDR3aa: CASNLAASGVGEPLHF

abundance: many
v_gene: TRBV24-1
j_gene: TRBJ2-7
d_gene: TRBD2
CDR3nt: TGTGCCACCAGTAGCTCGGGAGGACACGAGCAGTACTTC
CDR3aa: CATSSSGGHEQYF

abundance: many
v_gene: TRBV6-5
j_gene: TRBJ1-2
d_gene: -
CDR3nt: TGTGCCAGCAGTTCCGTGTCGCCAGGGGCTAGTGGCTACACCTTC
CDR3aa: CASSSVSPGASGYTF

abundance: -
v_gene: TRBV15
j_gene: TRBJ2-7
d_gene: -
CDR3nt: TGTGCCACCAGCAGAGAGGCCCTTTACGAGCAGTACTTC
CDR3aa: CATSREALYEQYF

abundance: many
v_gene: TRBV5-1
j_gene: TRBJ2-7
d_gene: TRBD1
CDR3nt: TGCGCCAGCAGCACGCCGGGACAGGGTACTTCGTTGTTCTACGAGCAGTACTTC
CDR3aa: CASSTPGQGTSLFYEQYF

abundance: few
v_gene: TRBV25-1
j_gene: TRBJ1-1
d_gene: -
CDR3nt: TGTGCCAGCAGCCAAGGTCCGGGGGGAGGCACTGAAGCTTTCTTT
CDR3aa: CASSQGPGGGTEAFF

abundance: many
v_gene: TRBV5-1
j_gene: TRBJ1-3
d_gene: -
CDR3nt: TGCGCCAGCAGCTTGGATGACAGCTCTGGAAACACCATATATTTT
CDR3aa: CASSLDDSSGNTIYF

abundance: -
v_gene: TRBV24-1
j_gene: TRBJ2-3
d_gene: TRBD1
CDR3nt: TGTGCCACCAGTGATCCGAGGACAGGGAACACAGATACGCAGTATTTT
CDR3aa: CATSDPRTGNTDTQYF

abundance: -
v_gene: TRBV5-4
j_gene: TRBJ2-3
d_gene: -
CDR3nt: TGTGCCAGCAGCTTGAGCTGGGCTGGGGGCACAGATACGCAGTATTTT
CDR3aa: CASSLSWAGGTDTQYF

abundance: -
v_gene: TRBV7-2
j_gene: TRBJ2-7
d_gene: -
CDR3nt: TGTGCCAGCAGCTTTCGACAGGCTTACGAGCAGTACTTC
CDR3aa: CASSFRQAYEQYF

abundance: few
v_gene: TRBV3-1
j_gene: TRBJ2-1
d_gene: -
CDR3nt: TGTGCCAGCAGCCAAGGGACAGAAAAATACAATGAGCAGTTCTTC
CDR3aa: CASSQGTEKYNEQFF

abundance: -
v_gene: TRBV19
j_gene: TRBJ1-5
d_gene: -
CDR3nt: TGTGCCAGTAGTATTGGAAGGTTAAGGGGCAATCAGCCCCAGCATTTT
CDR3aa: CASSIGRLRGNQPQHF

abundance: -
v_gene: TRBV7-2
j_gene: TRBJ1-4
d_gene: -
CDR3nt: TGTGCCAGCAGCTTAGATGGCCCCGTTAGGAGGGGTGAAAAACTGTTTTTT
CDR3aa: CASSLDGPVRRGEKLFF

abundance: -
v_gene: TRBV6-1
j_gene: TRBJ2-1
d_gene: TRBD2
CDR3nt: TGTGCCAGCAGTCAAGACCCTGGGACTAGTGGGCATGAGCAGTTCTTC
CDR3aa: CASSQDPGTSGHEQFF

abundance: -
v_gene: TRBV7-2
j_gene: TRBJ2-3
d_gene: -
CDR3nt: TGTGCCTGGAAGCCGACTACAGGGTGGGGTACGCAGTATTTT
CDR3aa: CAWKPTTGWGTQYF

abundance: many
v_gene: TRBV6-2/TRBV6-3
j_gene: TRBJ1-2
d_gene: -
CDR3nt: TGTGCCAGCTCTGCCGGACTTAACTATGGCTACACCTTC
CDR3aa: CASSAGLNYGYTF